The clone carrying this TCR beta chain was recorded once. Germline values: CDR1 LGHNA, CDR2 YNFKEQ. V lost 0 bases and J lost 5; bases outside the gene matches: 8. The CDR3 is 17 residues long. Repertoires were generated with immunoSEQ multiplex PCR, while TCRdb's copy carries only in-frame clones and drops some. The top ten clones hold 1% to 1.5% of a sample with 1.5 million to 2.5 million clones, roughly 94% of them seen once. The source of the sample is a study of shared clonotypes between healthy human individuals. Only CD45RO-negative cells positively selected for CCR7 counted as naive CD8 cells, so terminally differentiated effector memory CD45RA+ cells were excluded.

Source material: naive CD8+ T cells sorted from blood. The chain uses TRBV4-2 and TRBJ2-1, with 9 nucleotides matching TRBD2. The sequence was collected from a man younger than 30 in good health. Here the CDR3 reads CASSQDTPSGEDNEQFF. CDR3 DNA: TGTGCCAGCAGCCAAGATACGCCTAGCGGGGAGGACAATGAGCAGTTCTTC.